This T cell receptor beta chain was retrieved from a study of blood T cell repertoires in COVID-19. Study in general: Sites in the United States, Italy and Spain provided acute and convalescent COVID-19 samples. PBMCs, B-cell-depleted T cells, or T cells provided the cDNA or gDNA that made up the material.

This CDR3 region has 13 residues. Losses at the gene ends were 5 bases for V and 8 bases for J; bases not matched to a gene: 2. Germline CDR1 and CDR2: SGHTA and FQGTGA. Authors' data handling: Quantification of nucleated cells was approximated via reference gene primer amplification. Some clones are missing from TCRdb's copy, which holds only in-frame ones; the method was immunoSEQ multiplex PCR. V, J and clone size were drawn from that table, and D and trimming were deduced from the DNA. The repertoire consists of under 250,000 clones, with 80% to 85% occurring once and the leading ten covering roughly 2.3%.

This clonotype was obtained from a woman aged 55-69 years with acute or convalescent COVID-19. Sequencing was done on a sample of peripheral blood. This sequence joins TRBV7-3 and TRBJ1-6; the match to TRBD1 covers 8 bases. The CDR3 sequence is CASSKDRDSPLHF. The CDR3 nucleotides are TGTGCCAGCAGCAAGGACAGGGATTCACCCCTCCACTTT.